One and the same sample provided the 7 T cell receptor beta chains below, sequenced in a study of prognosis after radiotherapy for stage I lung cancer. TCR beta CDR3 was amplified from genomic DNA by two-round multiplex PCR. Round one of PCR was performed, and it used primers specific to each TRBV and TRBJ gene. TCRdb redid the calling of the multiplex PCR reads with MiXCR, one entry per CDR3 protein. The sample shows around 30,000 distinct CDR3 sequences, roughly 30% of them seen only once. The input for sequencing was PBMCs, taken before or after stereotactic body radiation therapy (not recorded which). These receptors came from a donor aged 50 or older with non-small cell lung cancer.

The V gene is TRBV6-5, the J gene TRBJ2-7; TRBD2 is a possible D gene (6 bases). V was shortened by 2 bases and J by 4 bases, with 12 bases between the two germline ends. The germline CDR1 and CDR2 sequences are MNHEY and SVGAGI. The CDR3 loop spans 14 amino acids. The CDR3 nucleotides read TGTGCCAGCAGTTACGCGGCTAGCGAGTACGAGCAGTACTTC. It yields the protein CASSYAASEYEQYF.

In this sample, this clonotype turned up many times. V usage is TRBV5-1 and J usage is TRBJ1-4; tentatively, D is TRBD1 (6 bases). The germline V gene has CDR1 SGHRS and CDR2 YFSETQ. This CDR3 spans 14 amino acids. V lost 2 bases and J 5 bases, leaving 10 bases between the germline ends. The CDR3: CASSLGGANEKLFF. The CDR3 nucleotides read TGCGCCAGCAGCTTAGGGGGTGCAAATGAAAAACTGTTTTTT.

Many counts were recorded for this clonotype. The DNA for the CDR3 is TGTGCCAGCAGTGGGGGGACGGGAATACTGCCCCAGCATTTT. This gives the protein CASSGGTGILPQHF. This rearrangement joins TRBV2 to TRBJ1-5, with D possibly matching TRBD1 (5 bases). Trimming left V 4 bases short and J 9 bases short, with 16 bases between. This CDR3 contains 14 residues. In germline, CDR1 is SNHLY, CDR2 FYNNEI.

Ten or more counts support this clonotype. The V and J genes are TRBV28 and TRBJ2-4; TRBD1 matches 7 bases. V dropped 2 bases and J dropped 6; count of bases not matched to a gene: 4. Germline V lookup: CDR1 MDHEN, CDR2 SYDVKM. CDR3 size: 14 residues. In nucleotides, the CDR3 is TGTGCCAGCAGTTTACCACAGGGGATAAACATTCAGTACTTC. This codes for CASSLPQGINIQYF. Drawing the rest from reference TRBV28 and TRBJ2-4, the complete variable domain is DVKVTQSSRYLVKRTGEKVFLECVQDMDHENMFWYRQDPGLGLRLIYFSYDVKMKEKGDIPEGYSVSREKKERFSLILESASTNQTSMYLCASSLPQGINIQYFGAGTRLSVL.

Turning to this clonotype: This CDR3 fails to terminate in the conserved phenylalanine or tryptophan, so it likely reflects a read error. The DNA is left out, because the CDR3 cannot be placed on it with certainty; the CDR3 is given as TCRdb lists it. The V gene is TRBV14, the J gene TRBJ2-1; TRBD2, the table's D call, was not compared with the DNA. The CDR3 is 17 amino acids long, termini counted. Germline assignment: CDR1 SGHDN and CDR2 FVKESK. CDR3 amino acids: CASSSTSGGPRDIEQLI.

This clonotype was detected many times. This may stem from a read error, because a much larger clone lies one nucleotide away. The chain recombines TRBV6-2 or TRBV6-3 with TRBJ2-7; possibly TRBD1 for D (6 bases). The CDR3 is 15 amino acids. Trimming cost V 4 bases and J 0 bases, with 13 bases left between them. Per germline, CDR1 MNHEY and CDR2 SVGEGT. The CDR3 sequence is CASSCLDRDSYEQYF. CDR3 DNA: TGTGCCAGCAGTTGCTTGGACAGAGACTCCTACGAGCAGTACTTC.

Many counts were recorded for this clonotype. The V and J genes are TRBV18 and TRBJ2-6; no definite D call. CDR3 length: 14 amino acids. Germline V lookup: CDR1 KGHSH, CDR2 LQKENI. V was clipped by 2 bases and J by 1 base, with 3 bases between them. The DNA for the CDR3 is TGTGCCAGCTCACCAGGGTCTGGGGCCAACGTCCTGACTTTC. Translating gives CASSPGSGANVLTF.